Each of the 17 T cell receptor beta chains below was sequenced from the same sample in a study of CD8 T cells in Susac syndrome. RNA in amounts of roughly 0.5 to 1 ug was reverse transcribed with random hexamers. TCRdb reprocessed the immunoSEQ multiplex PCR reads with MiXCR, giving one entry per CDR3 protein. The sample lists around 200,000 distinct CDR3 sequences, almost 96% occurring once. The specimen sequenced was CD4+ T cells from PBMCs. The receptors here all came from a human donor with multiple sclerosis.

The gene calls are TRBV27 and TRBJ2-7; D is unclear. Germline CDR1 is MNHEY and CDR2 is SMNVEV (reference sequence). The CDR3 sequence is 15 residues long. V shed 2 bases and J shed 2 bases, with 13 bases lying between them. The CDR3 DNA reads as TGTGCCAGCAGTTTAACGTATAGGCAGGCCTACGAGCAGTACTTC. This encodes CASSLTYRQAYEQYF.

There are a few counts of this clonotype. The chain is built from TRBV12-3 or TRBV12-4 and TRBJ2-1, with 7 bases lining up with TRBD1. The CDR3 has 16 amino acids. Unmatched junction bases numbered 7, after V lost 3 bases and J lost 2 bases. DNA for the CDR3: TGTGCCAGCAGTTTCCCCCCAGGGGGTACCTACAATGAGCAGTTCTTC. Protein sequence: CASSFPPGGTYNEQFF.

The chain recombines TRBV7-2 with TRBJ2-7, with 8 positions matching TRBD1. V lost 5 bases and J lost 5; bases outside the gene matches: 8. The length of the CDR3 is 14 residues. CDR1 SGHTA and CDR2 FQGNSA come from the germline V gene. CDR3 bases: TGTGCCAGCAGCCCAGGGGGCCCCGCTAACGAGCAGTACTTC. Translation: CASSPGGPANEQYF.

The rearrangement uses TRBV20-1 and TRBJ2-1; TRBD2 might be the D (5 bases). The germline CDR1 and CDR2 sequences are DFQATT and SNEGSKA (reference sequence). This CDR3 region has 12 residues. Deletions cut 5 bases from V and 3 bases from J, with 8 bases between. In nucleotides, the CDR3 is TGCAGTGCTTCTGACTACTACAATGAGCAGTTCTTC. Protein: CSASDYYNEQFF.

The J gene is TRBJ1-5, the V gene TRBV27; weak D call: TRBD1 (6 bases). This CDR3 region has 15 residues. CDR1 and CDR2 (germline): MNHEY, SMNVEV (reference sequence). V lost 6 bases and J lost 6, with 18 bases in between. The CDR3 coding sequence is TGTGCCAGCAGCCCCGAGGGGGGGCGCGGTCAGCCCCAGCATTTT. Its translation: CASSPEGGRGQPQHF.

V is TRBV2 and J is TRBJ1-2; D is unclear. Per germline, CDR1 SNHLY and CDR2 FYNNEI. The CDR3 length is 11 residues. V was clipped by 5 bases and J by 3 bases, with 4 bases between them. The CDR3 here is CASSTDYGYTF. The CDR3, as DNA: TGTGCCAGCAGTACAGACTATGGCTACACCTTC.

This chain joins TRBV29-1 and TRBJ1-1, with 9 bases identical to TRBD1. This CDR3 is built from 14 residues. Germline CDR1 and CDR2: SQVTM and ANQGSEA. V was clipped by 4 bases and J by 3 bases; unmatched bases: 6. The CDR3 sequence is CSVGRDRDYTEAFF. DNA for the CDR3: TGCAGCGTTGGACGGGACAGGGACTACACTGAAGCTTTCTTT.

This rearrangement joins TRBV29-1 to TRBJ2-7; D is perhaps TRBD1 (9 bases). Trimming shortened V by 8 bases and J by 4 bases, and 27 bases separated the two germline ends. This CDR3 contains 16 residues. CDR1 is SQVTM and CDR2 is ANQGSEA in the germline V gene. CDR3 protein: CSPGPRGGQGPYEQYF. The CDR3 bases are TGCAGCCCTGGTCCTCGGGGGGGACAGGGACCTTACGAGCAGTACTTC.

The count of this clonotype is one. The J gene is TRBJ1-1, the V gene TRBV12-3 or TRBV12-4; the D is unclear. This CDR3 is 13 amino acids long. V dropped 1 base and J dropped 7 bases, with 10 bases sitting between them. In DNA form, the CDR3 reads TGTGCCAGCAGTTTAGTCGGCGGCCATGAAGCTTTCTTT. Amino acid sequence: CASSLVGGHEAFF.

The gene calls are TRBV29-1 and TRBJ2-4, with D possibly being TRBD1 (5 bases). Per the germline V gene, CDR1 is SQVTM and CDR2 is ANQGSEA. V lost 4 bases and J 4 bases, leaving 14 bases between the germline ends. This CDR3 has 14 residues. The CDR3 reads CSVVTDGSKNIQYF. The CDR3, as DNA: TGCAGCGTTGTGACAGACGGATCAAAAAACATTCAGTACTTC.

V and J are TRBV20-1 and TRBJ2-2; no reliable D call. Trimming left V 1 base short and J 1 base short, with 10 bases between. CDR1 is DFQATT, CDR2 SNEGSKA, per germline (reference sequence). CDR3 length: 15 residues. CDR3 amino acids: CSARVVTRNTGELFF. The CDR3 nucleotides are TGCAGTGCTAGAGTTGTAACCAGGAACACCGGGGAGCTGTTTTTT.

This chain joins TRBV3-1 and TRBJ2-5; TRBD1 aligns across 9 bases. CDR3 length equals 18 residues. The ends lost 2 bases at V and 0 bases at J; junction bases unmatched: 10. Germline V CDR1 and CDR2: LGHDT, YNNKEL (reference sequence). CDR3 loop: CASSQMGQGWVNQETQYF. DNA for the CDR3: TGTGCCAGCAGCCAAATGGGACAGGGATGGGTAAACCAAGAGACCCAGTACTTC.

J is TRBJ2-7 and V is TRBV20-1, with 9 positions matching TRBD1. After removal of 3 bases from V and 6 bases from J, the junction contained 3 bases not matched to a gene. This CDR3 spans 12 amino acids. Germline V gene lookup returns CDR1 DFQATT and CDR2 SNEGSKA (reference sequence). The CDR3: CSASRTGAEQYF. In DNA form, the CDR3 reads TGCAGTGCTAGTCGGACAGGGGCCGAGCAGTACTTC.

This clonotype was counted a single time. CDR3 nucleotide sequence: TGTGCCAGCAGCCCAACCCGTCTAATAGGCTACACCTTC. This sequence encodes CASSPTRLIGYTF. The chain uses TRBV28 and TRBJ1-2; D not certain. Trimming pared 6 bases from V and 8 bases from J, leaving 16 bases between. CDR3 length equals 13 residues. Per germline, CDR1 MDHEN and CDR2 SYDVKM.

This clonotype was recorded only once. J is TRBJ1-6 and V is TRBV5-1; possibly TRBD1 for D (5 bases). Between the trimmed V and J ends, which lost 0 bases and 3 bases, there was a span of 7 bases. The CDR3 length is 15 residues. Germline-derived CDR1 and CDR2 are SGHRS and YFSETQ. In DNA form, the CDR3 reads TGCGCCAGCAGCTTGGGACAGAACTATAATTCACCCCTCCACTTT. Translation gives CASSLGQNYNSPLHF.

V usage is TRBV5-4 and J usage is TRBJ2-5, with 8 bases fitting TRBD1. The CDR3 spans 16 residues. CDR1 and CDR2 from the germline V gene are SGHNT and YYREEE (reference sequence). With 4 bases clipped from V and 4 bases from J, the junction kept 12 bases outside the gene matches. The CDR3 loop reads CASSLQTGGLTETQYF. DNA for the CDR3: TGTGCCAGCAGCCTCCAAACAGGGGGGTTGACAGAGACCCAGTACTTC.

V and J are TRBV10-1 and TRBJ2-7, with a possible D match to TRBD1 (5 bases). The CDR3 contains 13 residues. Trimming removed 8 bases at V and 3 bases at J, with 14 bases between. CDR1 and CDR2 from the germline V gene are WNHNN and SYGVQD (reference sequence). CDR3 loop: CASRYLTDYEQYF. CDR3 nucleotides: TGCGCCAGCCGCTATTTGACAGACTACGAGCAGTACTTC.